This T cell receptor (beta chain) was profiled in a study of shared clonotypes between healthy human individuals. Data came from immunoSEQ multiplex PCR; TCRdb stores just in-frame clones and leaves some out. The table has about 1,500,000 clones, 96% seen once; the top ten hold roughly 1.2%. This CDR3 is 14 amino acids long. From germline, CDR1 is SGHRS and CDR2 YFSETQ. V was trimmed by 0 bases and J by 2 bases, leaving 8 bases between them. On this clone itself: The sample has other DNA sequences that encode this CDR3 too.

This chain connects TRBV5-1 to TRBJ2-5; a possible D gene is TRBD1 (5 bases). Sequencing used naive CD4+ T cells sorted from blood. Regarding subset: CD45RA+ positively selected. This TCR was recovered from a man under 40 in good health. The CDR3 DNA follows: TGCGCCAGCAGCTTGGTGACAGCACAAGAGACCCAGTACTTC. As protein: CASSLVTAQETQYF.